These 4 T cell receptor beta chains were sequenced from one sample in a study of T cell responses to AZD1222 COVID-19 vaccine. Data came from immunoSEQ multiplex PCR; TCRdb stores just in-frame clones and leaves some out. Among over 150,000 clones, 88% were seen once, and the ten largest hold 11%. The material was peripheral blood, obtained 28 days after the second AZD1222 dose. Receptor source: an adult who received the AZD1222 COVID-19 vaccine.

Details on this clone: Other DNA sequences from this sample encode an identical CDR3 as well. This chain uses TRBV6-5 with TRBJ2-7, with D possibly matching TRBD2 (6 bases). The CDR3 consists of 14 residues. Germline CDR1 reads MNHEY; CDR2 reads SVGAGI. Deletions cut 3 bases from V and 2 bases from J, with 11 bases between. CDR3 amino acids: CASSYGRRTYEQYF. The DNA for the CDR3 is TGTGCCAGCAGTTATGGGAGGAGAACCTACGAGCAGTACTTC.

V and J are TRBV6-5 and TRBJ1-1; D gene unclear. Germline V lookup: CDR1 MNHEY, CDR2 SVGAGI. This CDR3 contains 13 residues. The V and J ends lost 0 bases and 5 bases respectively, with 7 bases between them. The CDR3 loop is CASSYSRRTEAFF. CDR3 coding DNA: TGTGCCAGCAGTTACTCCAGACGAACTGAAGCTTTCTTT.

V and J are TRBV19 and TRBJ2-1, with D tentatively TRBD1 or TRBD2 (6 bases each). Per germline, CDR1 LNHDA and CDR2 SQIVND (reference sequence). V lost 3 bases and J lost 7, with 13 bases in between. There are 14 residues in the CDR3. Here the CDR3 DNA reads TGTGCCAGTAGTATGATAGGGGGGACGAATGAGCAGTTCTTC. Translation: CASSMIGGTNEQFF.

The V gene is TRBV29-1, the J gene TRBJ1-1, with 11 bases identical to TRBD1. This CDR3 region has 14 residues. V trimming: 7 bases; J trimming: 1 base; junction bases outside the gene matches: 5. The germline V gene encodes CDR1 SQVTM and CDR2 ANQGSEA. The CDR3 loop is CSGGQGVSNTEAFF. The CDR3 DNA reads as TGCAGCGGGGGACAGGGGGTTTCGAACACTGAAGCTTTCTTT.